What follows describes a single TCR beta chain. Its antigen is unidentified. The CDR3 is 19 residues long. Germline values: CDR1 MNHEY, CDR2 SVGEGT. Trimming removed 0 bases at V and 6 bases at J, with 27 bases between. These data belong to a study of T cell responses to AZD1222 COVID-19 vaccine. Findings and caveats of the study: Among those given AZD1222, only six or seven were seropositive at baseline. Donors skewed white British and female; clonal diversity was possibly underestimated.

Libraries were prepared by immunoSEQ multiplex PCR; TCRdb keeps only in-frame clonotypes and omits some of them. The sample includes under 200,000 clones, roughly 86% of them seen just once. J is TRBJ2-7 and V is TRBV6-2 or TRBV6-3; D possibly corresponds to TRBD1 (6 bases). The receptor was derived from an adult in good health. The source material was peripheral blood, sampled on day 0 of AZD1222 vaccination. This CDR3 reads CASSYSKGVAGTWIGEQYF. For the CDR3, the DNA is TGTGCCAGCAGTTACTCGAAGGGGGTGGCAGGGACATGGATCGGCGAGCAGTACTTC.